The 18 T cell receptor beta chains below were found in one sample sequenced in a study of blood T cell repertoires in COVID-19. The repertoire was sequenced with immunoSEQ multiplex PCR; TCRdb's copy has only in-frame clones and lacks some. This table holds 90,000 or so clones, over 75% found once. Material: peripheral blood. These receptor sequences come from a man aged 55-75 years with acute or convalescent COVID-19.

The chain links TRBV6-1 to TRBJ2-4; D gene uncertain. The CDR3 spans 16 residues. The V and J ends lost 4 bases and 3 bases respectively, with 16 bases between them. Germline V gene sequence: CDR1 MNHNS, CDR2 SASEGT. Here the CDR3 DNA reads TGTGCCAGCAGTGTATACCTCCAGGTTGACAAAAACATTCAGTACTTC. Translating it yields CASSVYLQVDKNIQYF.

The rearrangement uses TRBV10-3 and TRBJ2-1, with D possibly TRBD1 on 6 matching bases. The CDR3 runs 16 residues. V was pared by 2 bases and J by 0 bases, with 11 bases between. Germline V CDR1 and CDR2: ENHRY, SYGVKD. CDR3 in amino acids: CAISELRGSSYNEQFF. As DNA, the CDR3 is TGTGCCATCAGTGAGCTTAGGGGGAGCTCCTACAATGAGCAGTTCTTC.

The chain carries TRBV19 and TRBJ1-2, with 7 bases identical to TRBD1. Germline values: CDR1 LNHDA, CDR2 SQIVND (reference sequence). There are 14 residues in the CDR3. Unmatched junction bases numbered 6, after V lost 5 bases and J lost 3 bases. The CDR3 sequence: CASSSSGTDYGYTF. Written as DNA, the CDR3 is TGTGCCAGTAGTTCGTCCGGGACAGACTATGGCTACACCTTC.

The chain carries TRBV3-1 (or the pseudogene TRBV3-2) and TRBJ2-7; TRBD2 is a possible D gene (5 bases). The CDR3 is 14 amino acids. Trimming pared 0 bases from V and 2 bases from J, leaving 8 bases between. Germline V gene data show CDR1 as LGHDT and CDR2 as YNNKEL (reference sequence). CDR3 amino acids: CASSQEAGTYEQYF. In DNA, the CDR3 is TGTGCCAGCAGCCAAGAGGCCGGGACCTACGAGCAGTACTTC.

V usage is TRBV18 and J usage is TRBJ2-2; D may be TRBD1 (6 bases). Germline CDR1 reads KGHSH; CDR2 reads LQKENI. Trimming left V 3 bases short and J 6 bases short, with 11 bases between. CDR3 length: 14 residues. In nucleotides, the CDR3 is TGTGCCAGCTCACCGACAGGTTCGGCCGGGGAGCTGTTTTTT. It is translated as CASSPTGSAGELFF. Looking up the rest from reference TRBV18 and TRBJ2-2 gives the full variable domain: NAGVMQNPRHLVRRRGQEARLRCSPMKGHSHVYWYRQLPEEGLKFMVYLQKENIIDESGMPKERFSAEFPKEGPSILRIQQVVRGDSAAYFCASSPTGSAGELFFGEGSRLTVL.

The chain uses TRBV6-5 and TRBJ2-1, with 7 bases identical to TRBD1. Germline assignment: CDR1 MNHEY and CDR2 SVGAGI. The CDR3 runs 14 residues. J was trimmed by 9 bases and V by 2 bases; bases with no gene match: 7. Here the CDR3 reads CASSYLYRGGEQFF. The DNA for the CDR3 is TGTGCCAGCAGTTACCTGTACAGGGGTGGTGAGCAGTTCTTC.

This clone appeared a few times. This chain links TRBV7-2 with TRBJ2-7; 11 bases match TRBD2. V lost 6 bases and J lost 4; bases outside the gene matches: 5. The CDR3 consists of 14 residues. Germline values: CDR1 SGHTA, CDR2 FQGNSA. CDR3 nucleotide sequence: TGTGCCAGCAGGAATAGCGGGAGGGGGTACGAGCAGTACTTC. Amino acids: CASRNSGRGYEQYF. The full variable domain, its missing parts supplied by reference TRBV7-2 and TRBJ2-7, is GAGVSQSPSNKVTEKGKDVELRCDPISGHTALYWYRQSLGQGLEFLIYFQGNSAPDKSGLPSDRFSAERTGGSVSTLTIQRTQQEDSAVYLCASRNSGRGYEQYFGPGTRLTVT.

This chain uses TRBV7-2 with TRBJ2-7, with D possibly being TRBD1 (5 bases). Germline V gene lookup returns CDR1 SGHTA and CDR2 FQGNSA. Trimming left V 1 base short and J 2 bases short, with 12 bases between. This CDR3 comprises 15 residues. In nucleotides, the CDR3 is TGTGCCAGCAGCTTAGAGTCAGGGCGGCCCTACGAGCAGTACTTC. It yields the protein CASSLESGRPYEQYF.

This chain joins TRBV5-1 and TRBJ2-3; TRBD2 might be the D (5 bases). Trimming cost V 0 bases and J 4 bases, with 9 bases left between them. The CDR3 consists of 14 residues. Per germline, CDR1 SGHRS and CDR2 YFSETQ. CDR3 nucleotides: TGCGCCAGCAGCTTGGCGGGATGGGCAGATACGCAGTATTTT. Translation: CASSLAGWADTQYF.

The rearrangement joins TRBV5-1 to TRBJ1-1, with 9 positions matching TRBD1. This CDR3 contains 17 residues. Looked up from germline, CDR1 is SGHRS and CDR2 is YFSETQ. Trimming cost V 3 bases and J 1 base; bases outside gene matches: 10. The CDR3, as DNA: TGCGCCAGCAGCTCATTTACAGGGGGCGCGGCGAACACTGAAGCTTTCTTT. Its protein product is CASSSFTGGAANTEAFF.

This clone was picked up a small number of times. The chain employs TRBV10-3 and TRBJ2-7, with TRBD1 identical over 7 bases. J lost 3 bases, V lost 3 bases, and 5 bases had no gene match. The CDR3 has 14 residues. From germline, CDR1 is ENHRY and CDR2 SYGVKD. This chain's CDR3 is CAISDGTAVYEQYF. Written as DNA, the CDR3 is TGTGCCATCAGTGACGGGACAGCCGTCTACGAGCAGTACTTC.

The CDR3 sequence is CASSEIWGGGELFF. CDR3 DNA sequence: TGTGCCAGCAGTGAAATCTGGGGAGGCGGGGAGCTGTTTTTT. The chain carries TRBV6-1 and TRBJ2-2; perhaps TRBD2 as D (6 bases). Germline V gives CDR1 MNHNS, CDR2 SASEGT. This CDR3 is 14 amino acids long. The V end was cut by 2 bases, the J end by 7 bases, with 11 bases between.

V usage is TRBV30 and J usage is TRBJ1-5; 8 bases are shared with TRBD1. The germline gives CDR1 GTSNPN, CDR2 SVGIG (reference sequence). Losses at the gene ends were 1 base for V and 0 bases for J; bases not matched to a gene: 2. CDR3 size: 15 residues. CDR3: CAWSGTGSSNQPQHF. The CDR3 DNA reads TGTGCCTGGAGTGGGACAGGGTCTAGCAATCAGCCCCAGCATTTT.

This chain joins TRBV5-1 and TRBJ2-2, with no clear D. This CDR3 has 15 amino acids. V lost 2 bases and J 0 bases, leaving 8 bases between the germline ends. CDR1 and CDR2 from the germline V gene are SGHRS and YFSETQ. This CDR3 is CASSLTPTNTGELFF. CDR3 coding DNA: TGCGCCAGCAGCTTAACACCGACGAACACCGGGGAGCTGTTTTTT.

The rearrangement links TRBV6-6 to TRBJ2-3; 14 bases line up with TRBD2. With 5 bases clipped from V and 2 bases from J, the junction kept 6 bases outside the gene matches. Germline V gene sequence: CDR1 MNHNY, CDR2 SVGAGI (reference sequence). This CDR3 region has 17 residues. Written as DNA, the CDR3 is TGTGCCAGCAGTCTGCGGACTAGCGGGAGGAACACAGATACGCAGTATTTT. This encodes CASSLRTSGRNTDTQYF.

The gene calls are TRBV5-1 and TRBJ2-5; a weak D match, TRBD1 (6 bases). This CDR3 region has 16 residues. CDR1 is SGHRS, CDR2 YFSETQ, per germline. Deletions cut 0 bases from V and 5 bases from J, with 17 bases between. The chain's CDR3 is CASSLGSTGLGETQYF. The CDR3 DNA is TGCGCCAGCAGCTTGGGGTCCACAGGGTTAGGGGAGACCCAGTACTTC. Filled out from reference TRBV5-1 and TRBJ2-5, the complete variable domain reads KAGVTQTPRYLIKTRGQQVTLSCSPISGHRSVSWYQQTPGQGLQFLFEYFSETQRNKGNFPGRFSGRQFSNSRSEMNVSTLELGDSALYLCASSLGSTGLGETQYFGPGTRLLVL.

The J gene is TRBJ2-7, the V gene TRBV21-1; the table's D gene call, TRBD1, was not cross checked with the DNA. TRBV21-1 is given as a pseudogene. The CDR3 consists of 19 residues. The CDR3 DNA sequence: TGTGCCAGCAGCAAAGGACCGGAAAGCCAGGGGCTCCTCTCCTACGAGCAGTACTTC. This gives the protein CASSKGPESQGLLSYEQYF.

By sample share, this clone is medium-sized. This sequence joins TRBV2 and TRBJ1-6, with D maybe TRBD1 (6 bases). Germline CDR1 reads SNHLY; CDR2 reads FYNNEI. With 5 bases removed from V and 7 bases from J, the gap between germline ends came to 12 bases. The length of the CDR3 is 14 residues. The CDR3 bases are TGTGCCAGCAGTCAGGGGTTTTCGAATTCACCCCTCCACTTT. Amino acid sequence: CASSQGFSNSPLHF. The variable domain in full, with the rest retrieved from reference TRBV2 and TRBJ1-6, is EPEVTQTPSHQVTQMGQEVILRCVPISNHLYFYWYRQILGQKVEFLVSFYNNEISEKSEIFDDQFSVERPDGSNFTLKIRSTKLEDSAMYFCASSQGFSNSPLHFGNGTRLTVT.